The 23 T cell receptor beta chains below all came from one sample that was sequenced in a study of T cell changes during pregnancy in multiple sclerosis. The data were produced by immunoSEQ multiplex PCR, yet TCRdb's version contains in-frame clones alone and is incomplete. The sample shows 93,000 or so clones, approximately 90% of them seen only once. Material: peripheral blood, obtained after pregnancy. All receptors come from a female donor with multiple sclerosis, enrolled in a pregnancy study.

The V and J genes are TRBV19 and TRBJ2-2; possible D gene TRBD1, 5 bases. Germline lookup yields CDR1 LNHDA and CDR2 SQIVND (reference sequence). The CDR3 sequence is 17 residues long. With 5 bases removed from V and 1 base from J, the gap between germline ends came to 17 bases. In DNA form, the CDR3 reads TGTGCCAGTAGTCTTCGGACACTACCGATGAACACCGGGGAGCTGTTTTTT. Translated: CASSLRTLPMNTGELFF.

The chain couples TRBV12-5 to TRBJ1-2; D call uncertain. Trimming pared 1 base from V and 8 bases from J, leaving 14 bases between. The germline V gene has CDR1 LGHNT and CDR2 FRNRAP. The CDR3 is made up of 14 amino acids. CDR3 nucleotide sequence: TGTGCTAGTGGTTTGGAACCCGGGTTAAACGGCTACACCTTC. Its protein product is CASGLEPGLNGYTF.

V usage is TRBV11-2 and J usage is TRBJ1-1, with D hard to call. V lost 5 bases and J lost 11, with 15 bases in between. This CDR3 comprises 12 residues. The V gene's germline CDR1 is SGHAT and CDR2 FQNNGV. CDR3 sequence reads: CASSLSNSGAFF. CDR3 nucleotide sequence: TGTGCCAGCAGCCTAAGTAACAGTGGGGCTTTCTTT.

The chain couples TRBV9 to TRBJ2-1, with 10 bases matching TRBD1. V shed 2 bases and J 4 bases; nucleotides not matched to a gene: 12. CDR1 and CDR2 (germline): SGDLS, YYNGEE. The length of the CDR3 is 18 residues. For the CDR3, the DNA is TGTGCCAGCAGCGTTATTCCGGGACAGGGGATAAATTACAATGAGCAGTTCTTC. This codes for CASSVIPGQGINYNEQFF.

V and J are TRBV7-3 and TRBJ2-5; 11 bases agree with TRBD2. This CDR3 comprises 15 residues. Losses at the gene ends were 4 bases for V and 5 bases for J; bases not matched to a gene: 6. The germline V gene encodes CDR1 SGHTA and CDR2 FQGTGA. Here the CDR3 reads CASSSVAGGRETQYF. CDR3 sequence (DNA): TGTGCCAGCAGCTCCGTAGCGGGGGGGCGGGAGACCCAGTACTTC.

The V and J genes are TRBV27 and TRBJ2-7; D is perhaps TRBD2 (6 bases). Germline V gene sequence: CDR1 MNHEY, CDR2 SMNVEV (reference sequence). The length of the CDR3 is 11 residues. Trimming left V 8 bases short and J 9 bases short, with 14 bases between. For the CDR3, the DNA is TGTGCCAGCGGTTCGCTAGCGCGGCAGTACTTC. It is translated as CASGSLARQYF.

The chain has TRBV5-8 and TRBJ2-6, with a possible D match to TRBD1 (6 bases). The germline V and J ends were trimmed by 4 bases and 2 bases, with 13 bases remaining between them. CDR3 length: 16 residues. CDR1 is SGHTS and CDR2 is YDEGEE in the germline V gene. CDR3 region: CASSRVAGAGANVLTF. As DNA, the CDR3 is TGTGCCAGCAGCCGGGTCGCAGGGGCTGGGGCCAACGTCCTGACTTTC.

This chain joins TRBV6-5 and TRBJ2-1; 15 bases align to TRBD2. CDR1 MNHEY and CDR2 SVGAGI come from the germline V gene. Trimming at V came to 4 bases and at J to 7 bases, leaving 5 bases not matched to a gene. This CDR3 contains 16 residues. DNA of the CDR3: TGTGCCAGCAGTTTTCGGACTAGCGGGAGGGAAAATGAGCAGTTCTTC. It encodes CASSFRTSGRENEQFF.

The gene calls are TRBV7-8 and TRBJ2-2, with D possibly TRBD1 on 7 matching bases. V was pared by 1 base and J by 6 bases, with 15 bases between. The CDR3 length is 16 residues. Germline loops: CDR1 SGHVS, CDR2 FQNEAQ. The DNA of the CDR3 is TGTGCCAGCAGCTTAGTTGGGGGCAGGGGGGCCGGGGAGCTGTTTTTT. Protein sequence: CASSLVGGRGAGELFF.

The chain joins TRBV10-1 to TRBJ1-1, with 9 positions matching TRBD1. This CDR3 is built from 16 residues. With V trimmed by 1 base and J by 4 bases, 7 bases remained unmatched. CDR1 WNHNN and CDR2 SYGVQD come from the germline V gene (reference sequence). CDR3 DNA: TGCGCCAGCAGTGAGTACGCGGGGACAGGGATCACTGAAGCTTTCTTT. Its translation is CASSEYAGTGITEAFF.

The rearrangement joins TRBV9 to TRBJ2-7, with D possibly being TRBD2 (6 bases). The CDR3 has 15 residues. V was cut by 2 bases and J by 5 bases, with 17 bases left in between. Germline CDR1 is SGDLS and CDR2 is YYNGEE. The CDR3 sequence is CASSVFGTSVDEQYF. The CDR3 region has the DNA TGTGCCAGCAGCGTCTTCGGGACTTCCGTCGACGAGCAGTACTTC.

The chain joins TRBV19 to TRBJ1-6; TRBD1 matches 7 bases. The length of the CDR3 is 14 residues. The germline CDR1 and CDR2 sequences are LNHDA and SQIVND (reference sequence). V lost 8 bases to trimming and J lost 4 bases; unmatched junction nucleotides: 5. CDR3: CASRDRGYNSPLHF. CDR3 bases: TGTGCCAGTCGGGACAGAGGATATAATTCACCCCTCCACTTT.

This sequence joins TRBV7-2 and TRBJ1-3; the match to TRBD1 covers 7 bases. Losses at the gene ends were 1 base for V and 6 bases for J; bases not matched to a gene: 6. Germline loops: CDR1 SGHTA, CDR2 FQGNSA. The CDR3 runs to 15 residues. The CDR3 coding sequence is TGTGCCAGCAGCTTAGTGGGACAGAGGGAAAACACCATATATTTT. Residues: CASSLVGQRENTIYF.

The genes are TRBV10-3 and TRBJ2-7; D possibly corresponds to TRBD1 (6 bases). V was shortened by 3 bases and J by 0 bases, with 15 bases between the two germline ends. Germline V gene lookup returns CDR1 ENHRY and CDR2 SYGVKD. This CDR3 is built from 16 residues. CDR3 region: CAISDSGTLSSYEQYF. For the CDR3, the DNA is TGTGCCATCAGTGACTCCGGGACACTCAGCTCCTACGAGCAGTACTTC.

The sample holds one count of this clone. The genes are TRBV13 and TRBJ1-4; D unresolved. The CDR3 consists of 14 residues. The V and J ends lost 5 bases and 3 bases respectively, with 10 bases between them. CDR1 is PRHDT, CDR2 FYEKMQ, per germline (reference sequence). CDR3 residues: CASSPGGSNEKLFF. CDR3 sequence (DNA): TGTGCCAGCAGCCCTGGAGGGTCTAATGAAAAACTGTTTTTT.

V usage is TRBV5-8 and J usage is TRBJ1-2; perhaps TRBD1 as D (5 bases). The germline CDR1 and CDR2 sequences are SGHTS and YDEGEE. This CDR3 has 15 amino acids. V was pared by 4 bases and J by 5 bases, with 18 bases between. The CDR3: CASSLLQGSRYGYTF. Written as DNA, the CDR3 is TGTGCCAGCAGCCTCCTTCAGGGCTCGAGGTATGGCTACACCTTC. The whole variable domain, filled in from reference TRBV5-8 and TRBJ1-2, reads EAGVTQSPTHLIKTRGQQATLRCSPISGHTSVYWYQQALGLGLQFLLWYDEGEERNRGNFPPRFSGRQFPNYSSELNVNALELEDSALYLCASSLLQGSRYGYTFGSGTRLTVV.

The CDR3 loop is CASSSMDSSDEQYF. In nucleotides, the CDR3 is TGTGCCAGCAGCTCGATGGACAGTAGCGACGAGCAGTACTTC. This chain connects TRBV5-4 to TRBJ2-7; D is possibly TRBD1 (6 bases). Trimming cost V 3 bases and J 5 bases, with 15 bases left between them. CDR1 is SGHNT and CDR2 is YYREEE in the germline V gene (reference sequence). The length of the CDR3 is 14 residues.

This clone occurred once. The rearrangement links TRBV11-2 to TRBJ2-2; TRBD2 matches at 12 bases. The CDR3 covers 17 residues. V lost 0 bases and J lost 7; bases outside the gene matches: 6. Looked up from germline, CDR1 is SGHAT and CDR2 is FQNNGV. CDR3 residues: CASSLDGLAGYGGELFF. CDR3 coding DNA: TGTGCCAGCAGCTTAGATGGACTAGCGGGATATGGCGGGGAGCTGTTTTTT.

CDR3 residues: CASSRTGQTQYF. Here the CDR3 DNA reads TGTGCCAGCAGCCGGACTGGGCAGACCCAGTACTTC. The rearrangement links TRBV5-6 to TRBJ2-5; D possibly corresponds to TRBD2 (5 bases). The CDR3 totals 12 residues. Germline CDR1 is SGHDT and CDR2 is YYEEEE. Trimming took off 4 bases at V and 6 bases at J, with 10 bases between the two ends. Looking up the rest from reference TRBV5-6 and TRBJ2-5 gives the full variable domain: DAGVTQSPTHLIKTRGQQVTLRCSPKSGHDTVSWYQQALGQGPQFIFQYYEEEERQRGNFPDRFSGHQFPNYSSELNVNALLLGDSALYLCASSRTGQTQYFGPGTRLLVL.

The chain recombines TRBV7-3 with TRBJ2-1; TRBD2 matches at 12 bases. Germline V gives CDR1 SGHTA, CDR2 FQGTGA. CDR3 length: 15 amino acids. Trimming took 6 bases from V and 5 from J; bases not matched to a gene: 5. CDR3 in DNA: TGTGCCAGCAGTCGGACTAGCGGGGCTAACAATGAGCAGTTCTTC. It encodes CASSRTSGANNEQFF.

The chain uses TRBV2 and TRBJ2-1; TRBD2 matches 13 bases. Per the germline V gene, CDR1 is SNHLY and CDR2 is FYNNEI. Trimming removed 4 bases from V and 7 bases from J; junction bases left unmatched: 13. CDR3 length: 18 amino acids. The CDR3 sequence: CASSAGLAGDTRTNEQFF. In DNA form, the CDR3 reads TGTGCCAGCAGTGCTGGACTAGCGGGAGATACCCGTACTAATGAGCAGTTCTTC.

The rearrangement uses TRBV19 and TRBJ2-1; possibly TRBD1 for D (6 bases). Germline assignment: CDR1 LNHDA and CDR2 SQIVND (reference sequence). The CDR3 is 15 amino acids. V lost 7 bases, J lost 5 bases, and 18 bases lay in between. In DNA, the CDR3 is TGTGCCAGTACCCCGACAGGAAGCTACGACAATGAGCAGTTCTTC. This encodes CASTPTGSYDNEQFF.

V and J are TRBV28 and TRBJ2-1; 9 bases are a match to TRBD1. CDR3 size: 14 residues. The germline V gene encodes CDR1 MDHEN and CDR2 SYDVKM. V trimming: 5 bases; J trimming: 7 bases; junction bases outside the gene matches: 6. CDR3 bases: TGTGCCAGCAGTCCTGTACAGGGGGCAAATGAGCAGTTCTTC. Its protein is CASSPVQGANEQFF. Together with reference TRBV28 and TRBJ2-1, the CDR3 gives the full variable domain: DVKVTQSSRYLVKRTGEKVFLECVQDMDHENMFWYRQDPGLGLRLIYFSYDVKMKEKGDIPEGYSVSREKKERFSLILESASTNQTSMYLCASSPVQGANEQFFGPGTRLTVL.